This is a list of T cell receptor beta chains from one sample in a study of technical replicates of blood from a few donors. Generated by immunoSEQ multiplex PCR, the TCRdb table keeps only in-frame clones and is missing some. The sample shows about 83,000 clones, around nine tenths of them seen only once. Specimen: T cells isolated from PBMCs. The receptors originated from a human donor in good health. The CDR3 runs from the conserved cysteine through the conserved F or W. D genes are given only for firm matches. Where a row states a size, it is once, few, many or the class of an expanded clone; other rows omit it.

D	size	V	J	DNA	CDR3
TRBD2	.	TRBV19	TRBJ2-1	TGTGCCAGTATCCATACTAGCGGGAATAATGAGCAGTTCTTC	CASIHTSGNNEQFF
.	.	TRBV19	TRBJ2-7	TGTGCCAGTAGTATGAGGTCTAGCCGGTACTACGAGCAGTACTTC	CASSMRSSRYYEQYF
TRBD1	.	TRBV6-5	TRBJ2-7	TGTGCCAGCAGTTACTCAACAGGGGAAAATGGCTACGAGCAGTACTTC	CASSYSTGENGYEQYF
TRBD1	.	TRBV7-9	TRBJ1-2	TGTGCCAGCAGCCCGCGTGACAGGGGAAACTATGGCTACACCTTC	CASSPRDRGNYGYTF
.	.	TRBV6-6	TRBJ1-4	TGTGCCACCTCGGACAGACCTGATGAAAAACTGTTTTTT	CATSDRPDEKLFF
.	.	TRBV13	TRBJ2-7	TGTGCCAGCAGCTTCAAGCGACTATTGGGCGAGCAGTACTTC	CASSFKRLLGEQYF
.	.	TRBV10-2	TRBJ1-4	TGCGCCAGCAGTGAGTTTATATTGGGGCCTCTTGACAATGAAAAACTGTTTTTT	CASSEFILGPLDNEKLFF
.	.	TRBV15	TRBJ1-3	TGTGCCACCAGCAGTTCGACAGCCGAAAGAAACACCATATATTTT	CATSSSTAERNTIYF
TRBD2	.	TRBV30	TRBJ2-5	TGTGCCTGGAGACTAAGCGGGAGGGGGGCGCAAGAGACCCAGTACTTC	CAWRLSGRGAQETQYF
.	.	TRBV2	TRBJ2-7	TGTGCCAGCAGTGATACGGTTCCCGGGCAGTACTTC	CASSDTVPGQYF
TRBD1	.	TRBV6-1	TRBJ1-4	TGTGCCAGCAGTGACGTCCAGGGGGGTAGTCATGAAAAACTGTTTTTT	CASSDVQGGSHEKLFF
.	.	TRBV27	TRBJ1-5	TGTGCCAGCAGTCCGGTCTTCCATCAGCCCCAGCATTTT	CASSPVFHQPQHF
TRBD2	.	TRBV7-2	TRBJ2-7	TGTGCCAGCAGCCCCGGGACTAGCGGGATCTACGAGCAGTACTTC	CASSPGTSGIYEQYF
TRBD1	.	TRBV5-4	TRBJ2-7	TGTGCCAGCAGCTCAGCAAACCGGGACAGGGACTACGAGCAGTACTTC	CASSSANRDRDYEQYF
TRBD2	.	TRBV4-1	TRBJ2-7	TGCGCCAGCAGCCTTCCTGCTAGCGGGATGGACGAGCAGTACTTC	CASSLPASGMDEQYF
.	.	TRBV5-1	TRBJ2-2	TGCGCCTCCGGTGGATGGGGAGAGAACACCGGGGAGCTGTTTTTT	CASGGWGENTGELFF
.	.	TRBV19	TRBJ1-5	TGTGCCAGTAGCCGGACTACGAGTCAGCCCCAGCATTTT	CASSRTTSQPQHF
.	.	TRBV5-1	TRBJ2-3	TGCGCCAGCAGCTTTCGGGGGGCTAGCACAGATACGCAGTATTTT	CASSFRGASTDTQYF
.	.	TRBV7-3	TRBJ2-1	TGTGCCAGCAGCTACACTAACATAACTACCTACAATGAGCAGTTCTTC	CASSYTNITTYNEQFF
.	.	TRBV11-3	TRBJ1-2	TGTGCCAGCAGCATAAGTTCGGGCTATGGCTACACCTTC	CASSISSGYGYTF
TRBD1	.	TRBV5-1	TRBJ2-7	TGCGCCAGCAGCAGTACAGGGGTGGTCTACGAGCAGTACTTC	CASSSTGVVYEQYF
TRBD2	.	TRBV2	TRBJ2-3	TGTGCCAGCAGTGAAAGAGGGACTAGCGGGATAGGCACAGATACGCAGTATTTT	CASSERGTSGIGTDTQYF
TRBD1	.	TRBV7-2	TRBJ2-2	TGTGCCAGCAGCTTCCCGAAGACAGGGGGGGCTATATCCGGGGAGCTGTTTTTT	CASSFPKTGGAISGELFF
.	once	TRBV28	TRBJ2-7	TGTGCCAGCACCCAACTTGGCGGGACGGACCACTACGAGCAGTACTTC	CASTQLGGTDHYEQYF
TRBD1	.	TRBV19	TRBJ1-1	TGTGCCAGTAGTATACCAGGGGGAACTGAAGCTTTCTTT	CASSIPGGTEAFF
.	.	TRBV6-6	TRBJ1-2	TGTGCCAGCAGTACAGGTGCTCTCTATGGCTACACCTTC	CASSTGALYGYTF
.	.	TRBV9	TRBJ2-3	TGTGCCAGCAGCGCTGGAGCCACAGATACGCAGTATTTT	CASSAGATDTQYF
.	few	TRBV9	TRBJ1-1	TGTGCCAGCAGCGTAGTAGTAGACACTGAAGCTTTCTTT	CASSVVVDTEAFF
.	.	TRBV7-2	TRBJ2-3	TGTGCCAGCAGCACCGACTATCCCACAGATACGCAGTATTTT	CASSTDYPTDTQYF
TRBD1	.	TRBV5-8	TRBJ2-7	TGTGCCAGCAGCTTGGGGACAGGTCAAGAGCAGTACTTC	CASSLGTGQEQYF
TRBD2	.	TRBV4-2	TRBJ2-2	TGTGCCAGCAGCACGGGGACTAGCGGGAGGAACACCGGGGAGCTGTTTTTT	CASSTGTSGRNTGELFF
TRBD2	.	TRBV5-1	TRBJ2-7	TGCGCCAGCACCCTACTAGCGGGAGATATCGAGCAGTACTTC	CASTLLAGDIEQYF
TRBD1	.	TRBV25-1	TRBJ1-1	TGTGCCAGCAGTTTCGGGACAGGGAACACTGAAGCTTTCTTT	CASSFGTGNTEAFF
TRBD2	few	TRBV4-1	TRBJ2-7	TGCGCCAGCAGCCAAAGTAGCGGGCGCTACGAGCAGTACTTC	CASSQSSGRYEQYF
TRBD1	.	TRBV27	TRBJ2-5	TGTGCCAGCAGTCACGGACAGGCGGAGACCCAGTACTTC	CASSHGQAETQYF
.	.	TRBV28	TRBJ2-7	TGTGCTATCCGGGACAACCAGGATATTTACGAGCAGTACTTC	CAIRDNQDIYEQYF
TRBD2	.	TRBV4-2	TRBJ2-3	TGTGCCAGCAGCCTTCTTTACGGATCTAGCGGGGATACGCAGTATTTT	CASSLLYGSSGDTQYF
.	.	TRBV11-2	TRBJ2-1	TGTGCCAGCAGCTTATTAGGGGACAACTACAATGAGCAGTTCTTC	CASSLLGDNYNEQFF
.	.	TRBV21-1	TRBJ2-7	TGTGCCAGCAGCAAAGCCGGACTAGCGGGAAGGTACGAGCAGTACTTC	CASSKAGLAGRYEQYF
.	.	TRBV11-2	TRBJ1-2	TGTGCCAGCAGCTTAGGGGGAGGGGTCGGCTACACCTTC	CASSLGGGVGYTF
TRBD2	.	TRBV10-3	TRBJ2-7	TGTGCCATCAGTGGGACTAGCGGGAGTCAGGACGAGCAGTACTTC	CAISGTSGSQDEQYF
TRBD2	.	TRBV4-1	TRBJ2-5	TGCGCCAGCAGCCAGGGACTAGCGGGAACCTCAGAGACCCAGTACTTC	CASSQGLAGTSETQYF
.	once	TRBV2	TRBJ1-4	TGTGCCAGTCAGGGTCTTCACGAAAAACTGTTTTTT	CASQGLHEKLFF
.	.	TRBV10-3	TRBJ1-1	TGTGCCATCAGTAGACAGGACTTGAACACTGAAGCTTTCTTT	CAISRQDLNTEAFF
.	.	TRBV11-2	TRBJ1-3	TGTGCCAGCAGCTTACGCACAGGGACTGGAAACACCATATATTTT	CASSLRTGTGNTIYF
.	.	TRBV28	TRBJ2-6	TGTGCCAGCAGGACTCCCTCTGGGGCCAACGTCCTGACTTTC	CASRTPSGANVLTF
TRBD1	.	TRBV28	TRBJ2-5	TGTGCCAGCAGTCTCAACCTGCCGGGACAGAGTCCCGAGTACTTC	CASSLNLPGQSPEYF
TRBD1	.	TRBV29-1	TRBJ1-3	TGCAGCGTTGATTTTGAAGGGGGCGGAAACACCATATATTTT	CSVDFEGGGNTIYF
.	once	TRBV5-1	TRBJ2-3	TGCGCCAGCAGCCCCAATGGGGCTAGCACAGATACGCAGTATTTT	CASSPNGASTDTQYF
TRBD1	.	TRBV11-2	TRBJ1-1	TGTGCCAGCAGCTTGGGACAGTTTGAAGCTTTCTTT	CASSLGQFEAFF
TRBD2	.	TRBV30	TRBJ2-3	TGTGCCTGGACCGGAGCTAGCGGGAGCACAGATACGCAGTATTTT	CAWTGASGSTDTQYF
.	few	TRBV7-2	TRBJ2-3	TGTGCCAGCAGCTTAGCGTTCAGGCGGGATGTCGGTGATACGCAGTATTTT	CASSLAFRRDVGDTQYF
.	.	TRBV15	TRBJ1-2	TGTGCCACCAGCAGAGATCGAGCCGACACCATATATGGCTACACCTTC	CATSRDRADTIYGYTF
.	.	TRBV1	TRBJ2-1	TGCACCAGCAGAGGGGGACTAGCGGAGGGGGAGGATGGCGAGCAGTTCTTC	CTSRGGLAEGEDGEQFF